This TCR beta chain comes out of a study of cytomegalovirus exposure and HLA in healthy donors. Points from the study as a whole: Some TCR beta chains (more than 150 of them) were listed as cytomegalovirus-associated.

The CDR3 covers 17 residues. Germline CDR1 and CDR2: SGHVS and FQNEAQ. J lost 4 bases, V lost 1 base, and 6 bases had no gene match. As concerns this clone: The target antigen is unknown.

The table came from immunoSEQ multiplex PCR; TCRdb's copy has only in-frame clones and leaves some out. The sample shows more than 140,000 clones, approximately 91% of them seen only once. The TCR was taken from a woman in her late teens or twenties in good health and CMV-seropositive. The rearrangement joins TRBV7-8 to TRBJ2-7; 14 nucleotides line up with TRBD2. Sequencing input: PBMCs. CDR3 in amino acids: CASSLGGLAGAGYEQYF. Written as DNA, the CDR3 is TGTGCCAGCAGCTTAGGGGGACTAGCGGGAGCCGGGTACGAGCAGTACTTC.